This TCR beta chain was found in a study of blood T cell repertoires in COVID-19 (dated by TCRdb to the early 2020s). General notes on the study: Collaborator samples came from the United States, Italy and Spain and covered acute and convalescent phases of COVID-19. The prospective study material was composed of cDNA or gDNA derived from T cells, B-cell-depleted T cells, or PBMCs. Deeply sampled blood TCRbeta repertoires from subjects exposed to, actively infected with, or recovered from COVID-19 were included in the dataset. The repertoires were released in a freely available public database intended as a resource for research on the immune response to SARS-CoV-2. Samples came from the ongoing ImmuneRACE study (first 160 participants) plus 1,254 subjects from 6 global collaborators. The sample metadata nearly always contained a de-identified subject ID, COVID-19 status, age in years and sex. HLA class I and class II types, where available, came from metadata supplied by the sample provider rather than from assay-based typing. On the study overall, not on this receptor specifically: Clinical and demographic metadata were provided uncurated, with the amount varying by source and participant.

The germline V gene (reference sequence) sets CDR1 to LNHDA and CDR2 to SQIVND. The trim is 5 bases for V and 0 bases for J, with a gap of 11 bases between the germline ends. Counted from cysteine to phenylalanine, this CDR3 has 14 amino acids. The only DNA kept is the CDR3, 42 bases in frame from the first base. TCRbeta CDR3 regions were amplified from genomic DNA by means of the immunoSEQ Assay, a bias-controlled multiplex PCR. Concerning the study's data processing: The number of nucleated cells in each sample was estimated by amplification of reference gene primers within the assay. Sequence reads were collapsed and filtered to measure the absolute abundance of every unique TCRbeta CDR3 rearrangement. For each sample, productive Simpson clonality was calculated as the square root of Simpson's diversity index over productive rearrangements. The clones in this table, taken by TCRdb from immuneACCESS, are in-frame only. Not every clone is retained; where verified, under half of the shortfall comes from an unresolved V gene, and the cause of the rest is unknown. The DNA was the basis for D and trimming; V, J and clone size are from that table. In all, the sample holds 100,000 to 150,000 clones, and over 80% of those were seen once. The top ten clonotypes cover 9.7% of the sample.

Whole blood was collected in K2EDTA tubes by collaborating institutions according to the institutions' own protocols. Collaborator samples were shipped for TCRbeta analysis as frozen whole blood, isolated PBMCs, or DNA extracted from either sample type. About this clone: The clone's antigen remains unknown. No base quality values were provided; no much bigger clone lies one nucleotide off.

This chain is built from TRBV19 and TRBJ2-7; the D gene is perhaps TRBD2, from 5 matching bases. Specimen: peripheral blood. This TCR was recovered from a man in his forties with active or convalescent COVID-19. For the CDR3, the sequence is CASSSEGSSYEQYF. The DNA sequence is given as TGTGCCAGTAGTTCAGAGGGATCCTCCTACGAGCAGTACTTC.